This TCR beta chain was sequenced for a study of blood T cell repertoires in COVID-19. Study background: From the United States, Italy and Spain came samples of acute and convalescent COVID-19. T cells, B-cell-depleted T cells, or PBMCs provided the cDNA or gDNA that served as material.

Per germline, CDR1 SGHTA and CDR2 FQGNSA. CDR3 length equals 14 residues. Trimming shortened V by 3 bases and J by 0 bases, and 8 bases separated the two germline ends. Original processing notes: Reference gene primer amplification gave nucleated cell count estimates. Some clones are missing from TCRdb's copy, which holds only in-frame ones; the method was immunoSEQ multiplex PCR. V and J calls and clone size are given by that table; D and trimming were obtained from the DNA. Here the sample spans around 160,000 clones, 88% being singletons. This clone showed up just once. The chain employs TRBV7-2 and TRBJ1-1; D perhaps matches TRBD1 (6 bases). Sequencing was carried out using peripheral blood. The TCR sequence derives from a human donor in a cohort sampled during active COVID-19. This CDR3 is CASSFGQLNTEAFF. DNA for the CDR3: TGTGCCAGCAGCTTTGGACAGTTGAACACTGAAGCTTTCTTT.